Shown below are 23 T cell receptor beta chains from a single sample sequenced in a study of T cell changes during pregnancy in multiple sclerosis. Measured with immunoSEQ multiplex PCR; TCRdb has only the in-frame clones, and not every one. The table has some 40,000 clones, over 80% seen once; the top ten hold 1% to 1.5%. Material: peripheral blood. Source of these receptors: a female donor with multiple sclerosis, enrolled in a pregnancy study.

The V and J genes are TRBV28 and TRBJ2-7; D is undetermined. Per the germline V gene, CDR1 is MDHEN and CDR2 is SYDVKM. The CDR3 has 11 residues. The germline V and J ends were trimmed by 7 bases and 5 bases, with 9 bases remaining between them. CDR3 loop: CASTTRNEQYF. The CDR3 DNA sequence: TGTGCCAGCACGACCAGAAACGAGCAGTACTTC.

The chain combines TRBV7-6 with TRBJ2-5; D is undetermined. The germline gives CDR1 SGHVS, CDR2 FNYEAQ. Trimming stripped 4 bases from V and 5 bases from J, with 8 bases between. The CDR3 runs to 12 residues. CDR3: CASSSDGETQYF. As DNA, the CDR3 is TGTGCCAGCAGCTCTGACGGGGAGACCCAGTACTTC.

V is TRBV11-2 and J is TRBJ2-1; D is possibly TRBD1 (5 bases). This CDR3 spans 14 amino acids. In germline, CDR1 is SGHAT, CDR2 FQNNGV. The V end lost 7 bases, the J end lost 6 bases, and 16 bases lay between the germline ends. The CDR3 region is CASTTGVGFNEQFF. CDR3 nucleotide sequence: TGTGCCAGCACCACAGGAGTAGGTTTCAATGAGCAGTTCTTC.

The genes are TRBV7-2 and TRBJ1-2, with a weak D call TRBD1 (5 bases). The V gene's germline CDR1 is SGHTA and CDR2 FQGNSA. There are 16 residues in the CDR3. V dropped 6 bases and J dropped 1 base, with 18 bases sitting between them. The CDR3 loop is CASSQTKWDFNYGYTF. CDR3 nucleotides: TGTGCCAGCAGTCAAACCAAATGGGACTTTAACTATGGCTACACCTTC.

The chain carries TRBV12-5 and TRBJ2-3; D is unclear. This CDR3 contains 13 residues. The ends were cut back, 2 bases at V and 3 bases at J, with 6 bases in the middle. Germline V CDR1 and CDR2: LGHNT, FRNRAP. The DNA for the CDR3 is TGTGCTAGTGGTTTGACTACTACAGATACGCAGTATTTT. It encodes CASGLTTTDTQYF.

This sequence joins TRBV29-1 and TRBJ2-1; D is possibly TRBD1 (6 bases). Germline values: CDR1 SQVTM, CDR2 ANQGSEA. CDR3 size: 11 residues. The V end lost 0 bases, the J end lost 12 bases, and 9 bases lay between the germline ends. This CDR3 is CSVEDQQGQFF. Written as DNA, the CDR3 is TGCAGCGTTGAAGATCAACAGGGGCAGTTCTTC.

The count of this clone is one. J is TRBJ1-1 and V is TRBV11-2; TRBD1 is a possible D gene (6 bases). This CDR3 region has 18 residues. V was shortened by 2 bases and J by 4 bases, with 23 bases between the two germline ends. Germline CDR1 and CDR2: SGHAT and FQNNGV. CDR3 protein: CASSLPYDRNDWFTEAFF. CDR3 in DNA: TGTGCCAGCAGCTTACCATACGACAGGAACGATTGGTTCACTGAAGCTTTCTTT.

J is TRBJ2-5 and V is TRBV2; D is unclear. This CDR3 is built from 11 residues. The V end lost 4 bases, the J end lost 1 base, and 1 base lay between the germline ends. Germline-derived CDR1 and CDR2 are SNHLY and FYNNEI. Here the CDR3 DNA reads TGTGCCAGCAGTGTCCAAGAGACCCAGTACTTC. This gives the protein CASSVQETQYF.

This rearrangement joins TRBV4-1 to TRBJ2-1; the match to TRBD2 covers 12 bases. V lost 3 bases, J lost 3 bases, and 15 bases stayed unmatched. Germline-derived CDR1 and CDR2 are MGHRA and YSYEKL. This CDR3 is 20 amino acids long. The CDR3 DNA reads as TGCGCCAGCAGCCACCTCGGACTAGCGGGATCAAGGGTTGGCTACAATGAGCAGTTCTTC. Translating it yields CASSHLGLAGSRVGYNEQFF.

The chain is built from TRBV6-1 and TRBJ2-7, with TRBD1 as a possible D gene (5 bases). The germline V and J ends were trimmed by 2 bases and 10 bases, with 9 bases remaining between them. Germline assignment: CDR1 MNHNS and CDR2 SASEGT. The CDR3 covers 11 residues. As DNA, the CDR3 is TGTGCCAGCAGTGAAATGACAGTCCAGTACTTC. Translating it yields CASSEMTVQYF.

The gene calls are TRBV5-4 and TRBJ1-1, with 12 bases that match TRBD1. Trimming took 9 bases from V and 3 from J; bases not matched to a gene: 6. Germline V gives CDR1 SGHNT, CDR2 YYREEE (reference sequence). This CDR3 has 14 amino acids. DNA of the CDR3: TGTGCCATCCAGGGACAGGGGGCGTACACTGAAGCTTTCTTT. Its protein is CAIQGQGAYTEAFF. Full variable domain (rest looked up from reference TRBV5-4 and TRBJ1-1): ETGVTQSPTHLIKTRGQQVTLRCSSQSGHNTVSWYQQALGQGPQFIFQYYREEENGRGNFPPRFSGLQFPNYSSELNVNALELDDSALYLCAIQGQGAYTEAFFGQGTRLTVV.

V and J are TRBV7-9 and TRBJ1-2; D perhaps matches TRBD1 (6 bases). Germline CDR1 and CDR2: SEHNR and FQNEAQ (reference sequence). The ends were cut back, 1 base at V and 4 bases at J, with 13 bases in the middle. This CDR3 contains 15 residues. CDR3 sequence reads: CASSLGRVGGYGYTF. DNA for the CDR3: TGTGCCAGCAGCTTAGGTCGCGTAGGGGGCTATGGCTACACCTTC.

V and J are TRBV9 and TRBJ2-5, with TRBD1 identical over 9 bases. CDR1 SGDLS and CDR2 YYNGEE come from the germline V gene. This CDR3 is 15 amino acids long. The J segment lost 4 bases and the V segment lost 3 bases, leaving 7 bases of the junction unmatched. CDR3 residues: CASSAGQGEGETQYF. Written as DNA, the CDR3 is TGTGCCAGCAGCGCGGGACAGGGCGAGGGAGAGACCCAGTACTTC.

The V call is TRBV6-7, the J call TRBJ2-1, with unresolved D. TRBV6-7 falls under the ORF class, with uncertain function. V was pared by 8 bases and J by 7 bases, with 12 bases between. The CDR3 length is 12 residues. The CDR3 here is CASPHFGNEQFF. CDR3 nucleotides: TGTGCCAGCCCTCATTTTGGGAATGAGCAGTTCTTC.

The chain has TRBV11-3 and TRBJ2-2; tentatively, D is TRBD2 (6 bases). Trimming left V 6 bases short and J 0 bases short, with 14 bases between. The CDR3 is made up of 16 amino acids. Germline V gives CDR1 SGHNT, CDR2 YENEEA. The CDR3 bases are TGTGCCAGCAGTCCCGGGGGTTTGGCGAACACCGGGGAGCTGTTTTTT. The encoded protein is CASSPGGLANTGELFF. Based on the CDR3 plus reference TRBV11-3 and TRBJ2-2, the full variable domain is EAGVVQSPRYKIIEKKQPVAFWCNPISGHNTLYWYLQNLGQGPELLIRYENEEAVDDSQLPKDRFSAERLKGVDSTLKIQPAELGDSAVYLCASSPGGLANTGELFFGEGSRLTVL.

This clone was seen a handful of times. DNA of the CDR3: TGTGCCAGCAGCGACGGGCTCACCTACGAGCAGTACTTC. Protein product: CASSDGLTYEQYF. The chain links TRBV2 to TRBJ2-7; unclear D gene. CDR1 and CDR2 (germline): SNHLY, FYNNEI. V was clipped by 6 bases and J by 2 bases, with 11 bases between them. The CDR3 is 13 residues long. Full variable domain (rest looked up from reference TRBV2 and TRBJ2-7): EPEVTQTPSHQVTQMGQEVILRCVPISNHLYFYWYRQILGQKVEFLVSFYNNEISEKSEIFDDQFSVERPDGSNFTLKIRSTKLEDSAMYFCASSDGLTYEQYFGPGTRLTVT.

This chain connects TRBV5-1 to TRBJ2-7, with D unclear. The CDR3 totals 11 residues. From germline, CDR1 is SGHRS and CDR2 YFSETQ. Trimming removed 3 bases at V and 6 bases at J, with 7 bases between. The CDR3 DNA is TGCGCCAGCAGCTCGAGTTTCGAGCAGTACTTC. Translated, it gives CASSSSFEQYF.

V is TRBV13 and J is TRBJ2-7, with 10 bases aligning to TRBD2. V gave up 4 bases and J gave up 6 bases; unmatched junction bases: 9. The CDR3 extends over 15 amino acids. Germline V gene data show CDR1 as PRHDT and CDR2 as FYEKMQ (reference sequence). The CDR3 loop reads CASSSRTSGPLEQYF. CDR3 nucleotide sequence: TGTGCCAGCAGCTCCCGGACTAGCGGACCTCTCGAGCAGTACTTC.

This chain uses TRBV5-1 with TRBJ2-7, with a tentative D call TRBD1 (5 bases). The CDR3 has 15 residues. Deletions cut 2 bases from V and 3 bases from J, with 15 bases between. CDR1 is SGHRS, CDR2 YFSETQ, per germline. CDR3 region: CASSFLQGVLYEQYF. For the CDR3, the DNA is TGCGCCAGCAGCTTTTTGCAGGGCGTTCTCTACGAGCAGTACTTC.

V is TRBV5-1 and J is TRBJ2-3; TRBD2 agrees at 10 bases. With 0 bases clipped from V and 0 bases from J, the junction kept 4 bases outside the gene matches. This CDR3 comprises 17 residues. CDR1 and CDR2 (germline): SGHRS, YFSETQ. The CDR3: CASSLGTSGKSTDTQYF. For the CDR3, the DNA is TGCGCCAGCAGCTTGGGGACTAGCGGCAAAAGCACAGATACGCAGTATTTT.

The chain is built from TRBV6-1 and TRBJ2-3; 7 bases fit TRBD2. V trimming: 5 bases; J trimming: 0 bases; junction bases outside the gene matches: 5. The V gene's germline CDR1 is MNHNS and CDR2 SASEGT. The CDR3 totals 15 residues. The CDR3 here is CASSFTSESTDTQYF. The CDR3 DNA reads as TGTGCCAGCAGTTTTACTAGCGAGAGCACAGATACGCAGTATTTT.

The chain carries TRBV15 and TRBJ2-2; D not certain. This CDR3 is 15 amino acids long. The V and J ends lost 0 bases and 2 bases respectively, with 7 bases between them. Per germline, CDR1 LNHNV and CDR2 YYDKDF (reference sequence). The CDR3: CATSRDRGNTGELFF. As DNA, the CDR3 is TGTGCCACCAGCAGAGATCGTGGTAACACCGGGGAGCTGTTTTTT.

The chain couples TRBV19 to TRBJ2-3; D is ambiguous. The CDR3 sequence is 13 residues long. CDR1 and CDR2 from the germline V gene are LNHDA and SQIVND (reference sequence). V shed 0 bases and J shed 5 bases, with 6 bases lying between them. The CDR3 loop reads CASSIDAEDTQYF. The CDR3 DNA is TGTGCCAGTAGTATAGATGCGGAAGATACGCAGTATTTT.